This T cell receptor beta chain emerged from a study of cytomegalovirus exposure and HLA in healthy donors. CDR3 length: 15 residues. V lost 1 base and J lost 4; bases outside the gene matches: 5. The V gene's germline CDR1 is LNHDA and CDR2 SQIVND (reference sequence). The PCR had 60 Vbeta and 13 Jbeta primers. Only in-frame clones appear in the TCRdb table, and some are missing; sequencing was by immunoSEQ multiplex PCR. The sample gives some 100,000 clones, roughly 60% of which show up once; 4.5% to 5.5% is in the top ten. Sequenced: PBMCs. The clonotype comes from a woman in her twenties or thirties in good health and CMV-seropositive. The chain uses TRBV19 and TRBJ2-5; 8 bases line up with TRBD1. The chain's CDR3 is CASSIAGGAGETQYF. In DNA, the CDR3 is TGTGCCAGTAGTATAGCAGGGGGCGCGGGAGAGACCCAGTACTTC.